This TCR beta chain was sequenced in a study of preoperative IRX-2 immunotherapy in early breast cancer. The treatment denotes: preoperative locoregional IRX-2 cytokine immunotherapy. This phase Ib study tested locoregional IRX-2 cytokine immunotherapy given before surgery. Profiled with immunoSEQ multiplex PCR; TCRdb holds only in-frame clones, not every one. The table records roughly 34,000 clones, 89% of them present only once. The V gene end was trimmed by 3 bases and the J gene end by 3 bases; junction bases not matched to a gene: 7. This CDR3 is built from 15 residues. The chain joins TRBV7-1 to TRBJ1-2; TRBD1 aligns across 7 bases. TRBV7-1 is an ORF, and what it does is uncertain. The material sequenced was tumor tissue, taken after IRX-2 immunotherapy. The receptor comes from a human donor with breast cancer. DNA for the CDR3: TGTGCCAGCAGCTCCCTCGGGACAGTCGACTATGGCTACACCTTC. Amino acids: CASSSLGTVDYGYTF.